The present entry profiles one T cell receptor (beta chain) with its context. Its antigen remains unknown. The use of a sample-barcoded 5' primer and a J-beta primer mix characterized a second PCR of about 7 to 12 cycles. TCRdb analysed the 5' RACE reads with MiXCR anew, one entry per CDR3 protein. Of about 720,000 distinct CDR3 sequences listed, roughly 25% are singletons. This record comes from a study of blood T cells in healthy people across ages. Looked up from germline, CDR1 is SEHNR and CDR2 is FQNEAQ (reference sequence). V was pared by 5 bases and J by 4 bases, with 12 bases between. The CDR3 consists of 14 residues. Whole-study findings and limits: With age, beta diversity per million T cells declined roughly linearly, significantly by 30 to 40.

The data also belong to a second study, concerning T cells of mothers and their children.

Sample: blood. The gene calls are TRBV7-9 and TRBJ2-1; no firm D call. This TCR was recovered from a boy aged 5-17 years in good health. The CDR3 bases are TGTGCCAGCAGCCCCCCCGTTACATACAATGAGCAGTTCTTC. Protein product: CASSPPVTYNEQFF.